This entry is about one T cell receptor (beta chain). These data originate in a study of blood T cell repertoires in COVID-19. About the research overall: Acute-phase and convalescent COVID-19 samples originated in the United States, Italy and Spain. The analysed material was cDNA or gDNA that came from T cells, B-cell-depleted T cells, or PBMCs.

Original data processing: Reference gene primer amplification yielded estimated nucleated cell counts. The repertoire was sequenced with immunoSEQ multiplex PCR; TCRdb's copy has only in-frame clones and lacks some. Clone size and the V and J calls come from that table; the DNA yielded D and trimming. Among about 150,000 clones listed, 65% to 85% were seen once. The specimen was peripheral blood. This sequence originates from a man between 50 and 59 years old with active or convalescent COVID-19.

The DNA for the CDR3 is TGCGCCAGCAGCCCGGACAGTGCGGTCACCGGGGAGCTGTTTTTT. It encodes CASSPDSAVTGELFF. This chain links TRBV5-1 with TRBJ2-2, with a tentative D call TRBD1 (6 bases). The CDR3 consists of 15 residues. From germline, CDR1 is SGHRS and CDR2 YFSETQ. With 4 bases removed from V and 4 bases from J, the gap between germline ends came to 14 bases.